This T cell receptor beta chain appears in the sequencing data of a study of cytomegalovirus exposure and HLA in healthy donors. Use of 60 Vbeta and 13 Jbeta primers characterized the PCR. Repertoires were generated with immunoSEQ multiplex PCR, while TCRdb's copy carries only in-frame clones and drops some. In the table there are 99,000 or so clones, about 75% of which are singletons. Notes on the study in general: Earlier analysis looked at TCR beta V segments, and most were productive about 90% or about 30% of the time.

On this clone: Its matching antigen is unknown.

CDR3 length: 18 amino acids. The ends were cut back, 5 bases at V and 1 base at J, with 23 bases in the middle. Germline CDR1 and CDR2: MGHRA and YSYEKL. The specimen sequenced was PBMCs. This receptor was obtained from a man aged 55-75 years in good health and CMV-seropositive. V and J are TRBV4-1 and TRBJ1-2; D is unclear. CDR3 nucleotides: TGCGCCAGCAGCACCATACGGCGGGGAAGGTCAAATAACTATGGCTACACCTTC. Encoded protein: CASSTIRRGRSNNYGYTF.